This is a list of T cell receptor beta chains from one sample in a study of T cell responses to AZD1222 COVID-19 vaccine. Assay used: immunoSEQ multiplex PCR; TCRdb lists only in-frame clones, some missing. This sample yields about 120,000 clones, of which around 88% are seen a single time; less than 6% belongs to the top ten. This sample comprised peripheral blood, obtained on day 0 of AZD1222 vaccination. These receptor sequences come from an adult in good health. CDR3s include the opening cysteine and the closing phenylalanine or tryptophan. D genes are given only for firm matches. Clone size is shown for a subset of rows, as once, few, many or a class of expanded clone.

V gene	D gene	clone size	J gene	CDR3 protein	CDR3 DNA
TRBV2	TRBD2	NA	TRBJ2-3	CASGGTSQPDTQYF	TGTGCCAGCGGGGGGACTAGCCAGCCAGATACGCAGTATTTT
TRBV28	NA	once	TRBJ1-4	CASSSPNLGYKVEKLFF	TGTGCCAGCAGTTCACCTAACTTGGGATATAAAGTTGAAAAACTGTTTTTT
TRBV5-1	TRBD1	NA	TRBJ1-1	CASSTDRGEAFF	TGCGCCAGCAGCACGGACAGGGGTGAAGCTTTCTTT
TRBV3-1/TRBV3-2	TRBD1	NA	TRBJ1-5	CASSPGQEIQPQHF	TGTGCCAGCAGCCCCGGACAGGAGATTCAGCCCCAGCATTTT
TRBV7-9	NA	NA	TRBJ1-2	CASSLAQGNYGYTF	TGTGCCAGCAGCTTAGCGCAGGGTAACTATGGCTACACCTTC
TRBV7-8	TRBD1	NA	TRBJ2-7	CASSFQDRLYEQYF	TGTGCCAGCAGCTTCCAGGACAGGCTCTACGAGCAGTACTTC
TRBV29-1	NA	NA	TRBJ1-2	CSVEETDNGVNYGYTF	TGCAGCGTTGAAGAAACAGACAACGGGGTTAACTATGGCTACACCTTC
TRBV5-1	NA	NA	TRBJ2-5	CASSLISGEEETQYF	TGCGCCAGCAGCTTGATCTCGGGGGAGGAAGAGACCCAGTACTTC
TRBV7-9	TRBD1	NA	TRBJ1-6	CASSSTNRQGARSPLHF	TGTGCCAGCAGCTCTACGAATAGACAGGGGGCGCGGTCACCCCTCCACTTT
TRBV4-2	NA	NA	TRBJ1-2	CASSTRGETFYGYTF	TGTGCCAGCAGCACCCGAGGGGAAACCTTTTATGGCTACACCTTC
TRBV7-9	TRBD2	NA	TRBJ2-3	CASCTSGAYTDTQYF	TGTGCCAGCTGCACTAGCGGGGCGTACACAGATACGCAGTATTTT
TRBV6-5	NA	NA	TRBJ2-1	CASIRAGYNEQFF	TGTGCCAGCATCCGTGCAGGGTACAATGAGCAGTTCTTC
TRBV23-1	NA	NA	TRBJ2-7	CASTPYEQYF	TGCGCCAGCACACCCTACGAGCAGTACTTC
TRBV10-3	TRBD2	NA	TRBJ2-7	CAISGGGASSEQYF	TGTGCCATCAGCGGCGGGGGGGCTTCATCCGAGCAGTACTTC
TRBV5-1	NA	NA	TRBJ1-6	CASSLGESSYNSPLHF	TGCGCCAGCAGCTTGGGGGAGAGCTCCTATAATTCACCCCTCCACTTT
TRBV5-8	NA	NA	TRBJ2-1	CATILAGSSYNEQFF	TGTGCCACCATACTGGCCGGAAGCTCCTACAATGAGCAGTTCTTC
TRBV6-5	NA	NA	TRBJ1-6	CASTSRDGQNSPLHF	TGTGCCAGCACCTCCCGCGACGGTCAGAATTCACCCCTCCACTTT
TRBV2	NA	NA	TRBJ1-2	CASSVRGDGYTF	TGTGCCAGCAGCGTCAGGGGCGATGGCTACACCTTC
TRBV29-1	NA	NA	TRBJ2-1	CSVERGSSYNEQFF	TGCAGCGTTGAAAGGGGGAGCTCCTACAATGAGCAGTTCTTC
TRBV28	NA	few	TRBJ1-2	CASLGNYGYTF	TGTGCCAGCCTGGGAAACTATGGCTACACCTTC
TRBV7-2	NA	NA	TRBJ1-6	CASSPLFSDGSYNSPLHF	TGTGCCAGCAGCCCACTATTTAGTGATGGGTCCTATAATTCACCCCTCCACTTT
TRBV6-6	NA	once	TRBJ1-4	CASSYMRGSNEKLFF	TGTGCCAGCAGTTACATGCGGGGATCTAATGAAAAACTGTTTTTT
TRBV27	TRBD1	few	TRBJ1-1	CASSSGQGTEAFF	TGTGCCAGCAGTTCCGGACAGGGAACTGAAGCTTTCTTT
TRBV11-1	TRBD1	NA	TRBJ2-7	CASRKTGGYSYEQYF	TGTGCCAGCAGGAAGACAGGGGGATACTCCTACGAGCAGTACTTC
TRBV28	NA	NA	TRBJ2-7	CASSSLSSGLGSEQYF	TGTGCCAGCAGTTCACTCTCTTCGGGATTGGGAAGCGAGCAGTACTTC
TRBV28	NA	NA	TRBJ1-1	CASSYLQGWAGAFF	TGTGCCAGCAGTTACTTACAGGGTTGGGCGGGAGCTTTCTTT
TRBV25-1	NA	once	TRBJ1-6	CASSVGNSPLHF	TGTGCCAGCAGTGTAGGGAATTCACCCCTCCACTTT
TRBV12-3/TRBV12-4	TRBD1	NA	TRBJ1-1	CASRTTGLSEAFF	TGTGCCAGCAGGACGACAGGGTTGAGTGAAGCTTTCTTT
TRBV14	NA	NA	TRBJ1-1	CASSQDFGSHLNTEAFF	TGTGCCAGCAGCCAAGATTTTGGTAGTCATCTGAACACTGAAGCTTTCTTT
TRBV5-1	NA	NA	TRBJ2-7	CASSLGVLDEQYF	TGCGCCAGCAGCTTGGGTGTCCTGGACGAGCAGTACTTC
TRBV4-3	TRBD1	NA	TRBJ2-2	CASSQFTGATNTGELFF	TGCGCCAGCAGCCAATTTACAGGGGCTACGAACACCGGGGAGCTGTTTTTT
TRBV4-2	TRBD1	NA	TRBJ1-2	CASSRDHTGTGMDGYTF	TGTGCCAGCAGCCGCGACCATACCGGGACAGGGATGGATGGCTACACCTTC
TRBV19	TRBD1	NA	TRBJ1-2	CASSWTGKGGYTF	TGTGCCAGTAGTTGGACAGGGAAGGGTGGCTACACCTTC
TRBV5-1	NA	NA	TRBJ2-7	CASSSGTGTYEQYF	TGCGCCAGCAGCTCCGGGACTGGAACCTACGAGCAGTACTTC
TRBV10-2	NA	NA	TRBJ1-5	CASSESSESTPQHF	TGCGCCAGCAGTGAGTCGTCGGAAAGCACGCCCCAGCATTTT
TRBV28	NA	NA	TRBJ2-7	CASSWPAGKSSYEQYF	TGTGCCAGCAGTTGGCCAGCGGGCAAAAGCTCCTACGAGCAGTACTTC
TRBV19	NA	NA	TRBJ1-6	CASSNAPVSSYNSPLHF	TGTGCCAGTAGTAATGCCCCAGTAAGCTCCTATAATTCACCCCTCCACTTT
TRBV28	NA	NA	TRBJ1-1	CASSFLGGDTEAFF	TGTGCCAGCAGTTTTTTGGGGGGGGACACTGAAGCTTTCTTT
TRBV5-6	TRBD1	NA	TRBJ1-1	CASSFLDRENTEAFF	TGTGCCAGCAGCTTTTTAGACAGGGAGAACACTGAAGCTTTCTTT
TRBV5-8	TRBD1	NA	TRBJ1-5	CASSLFQGAEGNQPQHF	TGTGCCAGCAGCTTGTTCCAGGGGGCGGAGGGCAATCAGCCCCAGCATTTT
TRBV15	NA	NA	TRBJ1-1	CATSRDRRNTEAFF	TGTGCCACCAGCAGAGATCGACGAAACACTGAAGCTTTCTTT
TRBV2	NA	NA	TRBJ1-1	CASSGGQSEAFF	TGTGCCAGCAGTGGAGGACAGTCTGAAGCTTTCTTT
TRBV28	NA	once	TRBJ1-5	CASSLDWDQPQHF	TGTGCCAGCAGTTTAGACTGGGATCAGCCCCAGCATTTT
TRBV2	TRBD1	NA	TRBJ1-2	CASRARTGPYGYTF	TGTGCCAGCAGGGCTCGGACAGGGCCTTATGGCTACACCTTC
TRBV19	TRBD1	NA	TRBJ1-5	CASSIDLQGAHIQPQHF	TGTGCCAGTAGTATAGATCTGCAGGGGGCGCATATCCAGCCCCAGCATTTT
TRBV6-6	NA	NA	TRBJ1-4	CASSLGGREKLFF	TGTGCCAGCAGCCTTGGGGGGCGTGAAAAACTGTTTTTT
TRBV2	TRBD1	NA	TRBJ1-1	CASRSTGTGGRSFF	TGTGCCAGCAGAAGTACCGGGACAGGGGGTCGTTCTTTCTTT
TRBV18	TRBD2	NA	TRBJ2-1	CASSPQTSGGASEQFF	TGTGCCAGCTCACCACAGACTAGCGGGGGGGCTTCAGAGCAGTTCTTC
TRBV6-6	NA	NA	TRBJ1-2	CASSYQAQNYGYTF	TGTGCCAGCAGTTACCAGGCCCAAAACTATGGCTACACCTTC
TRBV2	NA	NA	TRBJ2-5	CASSQGGETQYF	TGTGCCAGCAGCCAAGGAGGAGAGACCCAGTACTTC
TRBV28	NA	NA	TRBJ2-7	CASPYEQYF	TGTGCCAGTCCCTACGAGCAGTACTTC
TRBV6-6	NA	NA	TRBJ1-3	CASSSGEPGGTIYF	TGTGCCAGCAGTTCCGGGGAGCCGGGCGGCACCATATATTTT
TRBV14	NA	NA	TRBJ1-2	CASSPTGYGYTF	TGTGCCAGCAGCCCTACAGGCTATGGCTACACCTTC
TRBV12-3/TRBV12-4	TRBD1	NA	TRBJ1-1	CATYRGNTEAFF	TGTGCCACCTACAGGGGTAACACTGAAGCTTTCTTT